A single sample is the source of the 27 T cell receptor beta chains below, sequenced in a study of blood T cell repertoires in COVID-19. Sequencing was performed with immunoSEQ multiplex PCR; in TCRdb, only in-frame clones are kept and a portion is missing. The data show 250,000 to 350,000 clones, with almost 90% seen just once and over 9% held by the top ten. Sequenced input: peripheral blood. These receptors all come from a woman in her 30s with COVID-19, enrolled during active disease.

This clone was recorded only once. V and J are TRBV24-1 and TRBJ2-2; 11 bases line up with TRBD2. The CDR3 sequence is 15 residues long. The germline V gene has CDR1 KGHDR and CDR2 SFDVKD. Trimming removed 3 bases from V and 9 bases from J; junction bases left unmatched: 5. The CDR3 spells CATSDRLAGQRELFF. DNA for the CDR3: TGTGCCACCAGTGATCGACTAGCGGGGCAGCGGGAGCTGTTTTTT.

The chain joins TRBV10-1 to TRBJ2-1; 10 positions match TRBD1. CDR3 length: 17 residues. The germline V gene has CDR1 WNHNN and CDR2 SYGVQD (reference sequence). Trimming removed 5 bases from V and 1 base from J; junction bases left unmatched: 8. CDR3: CASSPGQGQKSYNEQFF. The CDR3 region has the DNA TGCGCCAGCAGTCCGGGACAGGGGCAAAAGTCCTACAATGAGCAGTTCTTC.

This sequence joins TRBV4-1 and TRBJ2-5; 10 bases line up with TRBD2. Germline CDR1 reads MGHRA; CDR2 reads YSYEKL. The CDR3 extends over 20 amino acids. With V trimmed by 6 bases and J by 2 bases, 21 bases remained unmatched. For the CDR3, the DNA is TGCGCCAGCAGACAAACTACCGGGACTAGCGCCCAGGGCCGGCAAGAGACCCAGTACTTC. Residues: CASRQTTGTSAQGRQETQYF.

This rearrangement joins TRBV7-2 to TRBJ1-4; D is ambiguous. Germline loops: CDR1 SGHTA, CDR2 FQGNSA. The CDR3 consists of 13 residues. Trimming took 0 bases from V and 7 from J, leaving 6 bases between them. The CDR3 coding sequence is TGTGCCAGCAGCTTAGCCCACGGTGAAAAACTGTTTTTT. This sequence encodes CASSLAHGEKLFF.

The J gene is TRBJ2-7, the V gene TRBV7-2; TRBD2 matches at 7 bases. CDR1 and CDR2 from the germline V gene are SGHTA and FQGNSA. The CDR3 contains 13 residues. Germline trimming cut 4 bases from V and 4 bases from J; bases unmatched to any gene: 4. For the CDR3, the DNA is TGTGCCAGCAGCTCGGGACTAATATACGAGCAGTACTTC. Translating it yields CASSSGLIYEQYF.

In this sample, this clone turned up a few times. The chain couples TRBV6-5 to TRBJ1-1; possibly TRBD1 for D (5 bases). The CDR3 is 15 amino acids. Germline V lookup: CDR1 MNHEY, CDR2 SVGAGI. V lost 2 bases, J lost 5 bases, and 15 bases lay in between. The CDR3 region is CASSYAQQGGTEAFF. The CDR3 coding sequence is TGTGCCAGCAGTTACGCGCAGCAGGGTGGAACTGAAGCTTTCTTT.

The V and J genes are TRBV4-1 and TRBJ2-7, with TRBD1 as a possible D gene (6 bases). The CDR3 contains 14 residues. Trimming took 0 bases from V and 7 from J, leaving 13 bases between them. CDR1 MGHRA and CDR2 YSYEKL come from the germline V gene. The CDR3 loop reads CASSQERGSSEQYF. Here the CDR3 DNA reads TGCGCCAGCAGCCAAGAGAGGGGGTCCTCGGAGCAGTACTTC.

The V gene is TRBV5-6, the J gene TRBJ2-5; 10 bases align to TRBD1. The length of the CDR3 is 15 residues. Germline V lookup: CDR1 SGHDT, CDR2 YYEEEE. After removal of 6 bases from V and 5 bases from J, the junction contained 10 bases not matched to a gene. The CDR3 reads CASTPGQGMGETQYF. CDR3 bases: TGTGCCAGCACTCCGGGACAGGGGATGGGCGAGACCCAGTACTTC.

The chain uses TRBV27 and TRBJ2-5; 7 nucleotides line up with TRBD1. V lost 0 bases and J lost 5; bases outside the gene matches: 6. The germline CDR1 and CDR2 sequences are MNHEY and SMNVEV (reference sequence). CDR3 size: 15 residues. CDR3 nucleotide sequence: TGTGCCAGCAGTTTATCCGAGGGGGCGGGCGAGACCCAGTACTTC. The encoded protein is CASSLSEGAGETQYF.

The chain uses TRBV23-1 and TRBJ1-2, with a possible D match to TRBD1 (6 bases). TRBV23-1 falls under the ORF class, with uncertain function. The V and J ends lost 1 base and 4 bases respectively, with 13 bases between them. The CDR3 is 15 residues long. The CDR3 DNA sequence: TGCGCCAGCAGTCAATACAGGGCCCCATTCTATGGCTACACCTTC. It specifies CASSQYRAPFYGYTF.

The genes are TRBV19 and TRBJ1-3, with 7 bases aligning to TRBD1. CDR3 length equals 15 residues. V lost 3 bases and J lost 0; bases outside the gene matches: 2. Germline V gene lookup returns CDR1 LNHDA and CDR2 SQIVND (reference sequence). CDR3 bases: TGTGCCAGTAGTATCGACAGGGACTCTGGAAACACCATATATTTT. The encoded protein is CASSIDRDSGNTIYF.

V and J are TRBV28 and TRBJ1-3; 8 bases match TRBD1. The ends lost 1 base at V and 5 bases at J; junction bases unmatched: 4. Germline loops: CDR1 MDHEN, CDR2 SYDVKM. CDR3 length: 15 amino acids. Written as DNA, the CDR3 is TGTGCCAGCAGTTTATCACAGGGGGTTAGAAACACCATATATTTT. Translating it yields CASSLSQGVRNTIYF.

This sequence joins TRBV7-2 and TRBJ2-7; no reliable D call. Germline V lookup: CDR1 SGHTA, CDR2 FQGNSA. Trimming left V 7 bases short and J 1 base short, with 14 bases between. There are 14 residues in the CDR3. In nucleotides, the CDR3 is TGTGCCAGCATCGGTTACTTCCCTTCCTACGAGCAGTACTTC. Translating it yields CASIGYFPSYEQYF.

This chain joins TRBV12-5 and TRBJ2-3, with 10 bases lining up with TRBD2. Germline CDR1 and CDR2: LGHNT and FRNRAP. CDR3 size: 15 residues. Trimming at V came to 0 bases and at J to 6 bases, leaving 3 bases not matched to a gene. The CDR3 DNA sequence: TGTGCTAGTGGTTTGGTAGCGGGAGGGCTCGATACGCAGTATTTT. Encoded protein: CASGLVAGGLDTQYF.

V and J are TRBV30 and TRBJ2-7, with D possibly being TRBD1 (6 bases). The CDR3 contains 12 residues. Germline assignment: CDR1 GTSNPN and CDR2 SVGIG (reference sequence). Trimming took 8 bases from V and 0 from J, leaving 11 bases between them. CDR3 sequence reads: CASRQDSYEQYF. CDR3 sequence (DNA): TGTGCCAGCAGACAGGACTCCTACGAGCAGTACTTC.

A single count supports this clone. The CDR3 spells CASSLGGRGATTDTQYF. The CDR3 coding sequence is TGTGCCAGCAGCTTAGGAGGCCGGGGGGCCACCACAGATACGCAGTATTTT. This sequence joins TRBV7-8 and TRBJ2-3; tentative D call: TRBD2 (7 bases). Germline V gene sequence: CDR1 SGHVS, CDR2 FQNEAQ. The CDR3 is 17 amino acids. V was pared by 1 base and J by 2 bases, with 16 bases between.

The chain employs TRBV3-1 (or the pseudogene TRBV3-2) and TRBJ2-7; TRBD1 matches 10 bases. The germline V gene encodes CDR1 LGHDT and CDR2 YNNKEL (reference sequence). The V segment lost 3 bases and the J segment 6 bases; nucleotides outside the gene matches: 5. The CDR3 contains 14 residues. The CDR3 is CASSHGTGAGEQYF. CDR3 sequence (DNA): TGTGCCAGCAGCCATGGGACAGGGGCTGGCGAGCAGTACTTC.

In this sample, this clone turned up a few times. The V call is TRBV30, the J call TRBJ2-1; possible D gene TRBD1, 5 bases. V lost 4 bases, J lost 6 bases, and 13 bases lay in between. Per the germline V gene, CDR1 is GTSNPN and CDR2 is SVGIG (reference sequence). CDR3 size: 13 residues. CDR3: CAWNEGVSNEQFF. CDR3 DNA sequence: TGTGCCTGGAATGAAGGGGTTTCCAATGAGCAGTTCTTC.

This sequence joins TRBV9 and TRBJ2-1; possible D gene TRBD2, 5 bases. CDR1 is SGDLS and CDR2 is YYNGEE in the germline V gene. V dropped 7 bases and J dropped 9 bases, with 17 bases sitting between them. The CDR3 has 13 residues. CDR3 region: CASSHMGVIEQFF. The CDR3 bases are TGTGCCAGCTCGCACATGGGAGTGATTGAGCAGTTCTTC.

The rearrangement joins TRBV6-1 to TRBJ2-7, with D maybe TRBD2 (6 bases). V lost 1 base and J lost 0, with 10 bases in between. This CDR3 comprises 15 residues. CDR1 and CDR2 (germline): MNHNS, SASEGT. The CDR3 coding sequence is TGTGCCAGCAGTGAAGGGGGAGGATTCTCCTACGAGCAGTACTTC. Amino acid sequence: CASSEGGGFSYEQYF.

The chain is built from TRBV21-1 and TRBJ2-2; the D segment call TRBD2 is taken from the table without a DNA check. TRBV21-1 is a pseudogene segment. CDR3 length equals 21 residues. DNA for the CDR3: TGTGCCAGCAGCAAAGGCCTAGTTTTCACTAGCGGGAGGGCCCGGACCGGGGAGCTGTTTTTT. It translates to CASSKGLVFTSGRARTGELFF.

This chain uses TRBV27 with TRBJ1-1, with 9 nucleotides matching TRBD1. This CDR3 region has 16 residues. Germline assignment: CDR1 MNHEY and CDR2 SMNVEV (reference sequence). The J segment lost 6 bases and the V segment lost 1 base, leaving 9 bases of the junction unmatched. The DNA for the CDR3 is TGTGCCAGCAGTTTATTAACCGGGACAGGGCTCGCTGAAGCTTTCTTT. It encodes CASSLLTGTGLAEAFF.

This chain connects TRBV12-3 or TRBV12-4 to TRBJ2-7; D is unclear. The length of the CDR3 is 13 residues. The V end was cut by 6 bases, the J end by 2 bases, with 11 bases between. The CDR3 region has the DNA TGTGCCAGCAGGATTTCTAGTACCTACGAGCAGTACTTC. It is translated as CASRISSTYEQYF.

In its sample, this clone was seen once. V gene TRBV29-1 combines with J gene TRBJ1-1; a weak D match, TRBD1 (6 bases). Per germline, CDR1 SQVTM and CDR2 ANQGSEA. Trimming took 3 bases from V and 10 from J, leaving 12 bases between them. CDR3 length: 11 residues. DNA of the CDR3: TGCAGCGTTGAGGGGGCCCAGGGAGCTTTCTTT. Residues: CSVEGAQGAFF.

The CDR3 DNA is TGCGCCAGCAGGCAGGGGTTGGGGGACCAGTACTTC. It encodes CASRQGLGDQYF. The rearrangement links TRBV10-2 to TRBJ2-4, with D possibly TRBD1 on 6 matching bases. CDR3 length: 12 residues. Trimming shortened V by 6 bases and J by 13 bases, and 16 bases separated the two germline ends. CDR1 is WSHSY and CDR2 is SAAADI in the germline V gene.

This chain links TRBV18 with TRBJ1-5, with D possibly TRBD1 on 6 matching bases. The V end lost 3 bases, the J end lost 7 bases, and 16 bases lay between the germline ends. This CDR3 is built from 15 residues. CDR1 KGHSH and CDR2 LQKENI come from the germline V gene. The CDR3 is CASSPNQGTGQPQHF. The CDR3 DNA reads TGTGCCAGCTCACCCAATCAGGGGACGGGGCAGCCCCAGCATTTT.

The chain combines TRBV21-1 with TRBJ1-2. TRBV21-1 is a pseudogene segment. CDR3 length equals 17 residues. The CDR3 DNA reads as TGTGCCAGCAGCAATAAAGGAGGGTCTAGGGGATACTATGGCTACACCTTC. It encodes CASSNKGGSRGYYGYTF.